This TCR beta chain appears in the sequencing data of a study of T-cell reconstitution after alpha-beta-depleted transplantation in children. Study-level findings and limits: Two months or so post-transplant, alpha-beta T cells reportedly derived from several hundred expanded graft clones. Surviving thymic progenitors and recipient T cells were the source of high TCRbeta diversity at day 60 in some patients. T-cell numbers and diversity, one year after transplant, stemmed largely from T cells that were newly produced.

Molecular barcoding with unique molecular identifiers was used for the TCRbeta library. TCRdb re-called the PCR reads with MiXCR, one entry per CDR3 protein. The sample includes about 350,000 distinct CDR3 sequences, under 20% of them seen just once. This clonotype was seen repeatedly, ten times or more. The antigen is undetermined. The trim removed 5 bases at V and 6 bases at J, leaving 21 bases unmatched. The CDR3 has 21 residues. Germline V gene lookup returns CDR1 SGHTA and CDR2 FQGTGA. This sample comprised PBMCs, mostly from graft donor cells, obtained 360 days after TCRalphabeta/CD19-depleted stem cell transplant. The TCR comes from a male patient aged 2 to 9 who had a stem cell transplant for acute lymphoblastic leukemia, so the T cells may come from the graft donor. V is TRBV7-3 and J is TRBJ2-1, with 14 bases identical to TRBD2. The CDR3 loop is CASSRTGLAGVVPREANEQFF. As DNA, the CDR3 is TGTGCCAGCAGCCGTACGGGACTAGCGGGAGTAGTCCCACGGGAGGCCAATGAGCAGTTCTTC.